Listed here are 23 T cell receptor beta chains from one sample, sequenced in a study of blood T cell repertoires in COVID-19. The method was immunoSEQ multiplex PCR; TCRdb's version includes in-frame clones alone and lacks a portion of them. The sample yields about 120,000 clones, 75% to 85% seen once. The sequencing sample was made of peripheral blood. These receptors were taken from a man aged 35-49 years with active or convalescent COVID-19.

The CDR3 nucleotides are TGTGCCAGCAGCTTAACTGAACCGGGACAGGCAGAGACCCAGTACTTC. This encodes CASSLTEPGQAETQYF. V usage is TRBV7-2 and J usage is TRBJ2-5; 8 bases are shared with TRBD1. Germline V gene sequence: CDR1 SGHTA, CDR2 FQGNSA. This CDR3 is built from 16 residues. Trimming removed 2 bases from V and 4 bases from J; junction bases left unmatched: 9.

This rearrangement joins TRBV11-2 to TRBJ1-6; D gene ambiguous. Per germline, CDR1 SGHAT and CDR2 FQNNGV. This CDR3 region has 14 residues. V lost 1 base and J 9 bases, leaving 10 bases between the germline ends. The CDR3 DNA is TGTGCCAGCAGCTTAGCCCTACTGAGTTCACCCCTCCACTTT. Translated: CASSLALLSSPLHF.

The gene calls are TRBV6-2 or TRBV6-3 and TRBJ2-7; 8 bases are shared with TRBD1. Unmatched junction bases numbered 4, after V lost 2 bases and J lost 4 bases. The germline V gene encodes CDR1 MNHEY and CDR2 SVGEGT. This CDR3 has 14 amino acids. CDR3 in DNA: TGTGCCAGCAGTTACCCGGGACAGGAGTACGAGCAGTACTTC. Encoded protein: CASSYPGQEYEQYF.

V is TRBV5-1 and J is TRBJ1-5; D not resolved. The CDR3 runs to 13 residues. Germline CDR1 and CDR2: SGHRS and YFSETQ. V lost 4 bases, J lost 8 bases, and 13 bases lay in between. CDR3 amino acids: CASSAQPREPQHF. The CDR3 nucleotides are TGCGCCAGCAGCGCCCAACCTCGAGAGCCCCAGCATTTT.

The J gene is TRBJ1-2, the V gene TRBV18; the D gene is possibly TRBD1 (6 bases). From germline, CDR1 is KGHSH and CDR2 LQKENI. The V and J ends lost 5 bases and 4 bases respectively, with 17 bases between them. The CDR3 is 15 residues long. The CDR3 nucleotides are TGTGCCAGCTCAGCACAGACAGGACCTACCTATGGCTACACCTTC. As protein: CASSAQTGPTYGYTF.

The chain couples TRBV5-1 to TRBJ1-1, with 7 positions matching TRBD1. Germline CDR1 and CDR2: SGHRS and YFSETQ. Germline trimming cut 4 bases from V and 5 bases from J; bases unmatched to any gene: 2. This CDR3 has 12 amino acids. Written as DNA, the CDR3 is TGCGCCAGCAGCGTACAGGGGACTGAAGCTTTCTTT. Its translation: CASSVQGTEAFF.

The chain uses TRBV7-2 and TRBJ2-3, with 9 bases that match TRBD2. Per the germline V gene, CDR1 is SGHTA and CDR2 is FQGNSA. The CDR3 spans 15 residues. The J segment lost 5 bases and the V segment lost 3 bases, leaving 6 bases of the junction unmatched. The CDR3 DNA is TGTGCCAGCAGCTTGCGCGGGAGGGTCCAAGATACGCAGTATTTT. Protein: CASSLRGRVQDTQYF.

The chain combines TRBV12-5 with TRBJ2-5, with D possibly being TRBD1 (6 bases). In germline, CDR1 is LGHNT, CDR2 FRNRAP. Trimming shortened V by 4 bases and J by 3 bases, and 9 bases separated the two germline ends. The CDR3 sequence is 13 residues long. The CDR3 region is CASGSGQKETQYF. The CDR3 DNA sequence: TGTGCTAGTGGTTCGGGACAAAAAGAGACCCAGTACTTC. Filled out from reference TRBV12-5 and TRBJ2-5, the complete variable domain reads DARVTQTPRHKVTEMGQEVTMRCQPILGHNTVFWYRQTMMQGLELLAYFRNRAPLDDSGMPKDRFSAEMPDATLATLKIQPSEPRDSAVYFCASGSGQKETQYFGPGTRLLVL.

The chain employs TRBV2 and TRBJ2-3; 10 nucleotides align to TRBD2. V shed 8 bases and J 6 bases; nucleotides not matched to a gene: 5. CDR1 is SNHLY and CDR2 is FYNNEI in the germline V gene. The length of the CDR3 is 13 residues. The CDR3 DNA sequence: TGTGCCAGCGAAGCGGGGGGGCATGATACGCAGTATTTT. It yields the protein CASEAGGHDTQYF. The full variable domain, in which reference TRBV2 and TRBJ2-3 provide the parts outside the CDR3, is EPEVTQTPSHQVTQMGQEVILRCVPISNHLYFYWYRQILGQKVEFLVSFYNNEISEKSEIFDDQFSVERPDGSNFTLKIRSTKLEDSAMYFCASEAGGHDTQYFGPGTRLTVL.

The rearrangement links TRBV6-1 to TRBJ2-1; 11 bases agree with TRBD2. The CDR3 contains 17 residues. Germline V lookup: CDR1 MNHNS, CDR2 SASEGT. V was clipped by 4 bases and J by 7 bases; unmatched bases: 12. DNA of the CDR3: TGTGCCAGCAGTGGGGGGATAGCGGGAGGGCCCTCGAATGAGCAGTTCTTC. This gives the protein CASSGGIAGGPSNEQFF.

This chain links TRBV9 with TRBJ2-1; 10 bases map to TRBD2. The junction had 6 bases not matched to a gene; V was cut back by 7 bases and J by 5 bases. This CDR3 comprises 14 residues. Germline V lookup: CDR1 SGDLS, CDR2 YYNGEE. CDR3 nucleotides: TGTGCCAGCTCTGGGGGACTAGCGAACAATGAGCAGTTCTTC. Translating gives CASSGGLANNEQFF.

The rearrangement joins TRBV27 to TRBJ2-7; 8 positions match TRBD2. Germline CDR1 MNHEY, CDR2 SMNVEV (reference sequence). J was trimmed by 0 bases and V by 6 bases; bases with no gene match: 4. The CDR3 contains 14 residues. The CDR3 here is CASSRGGSSYEQYF. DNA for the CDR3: TGTGCCAGCAGCCGGGGGGGCAGCTCCTACGAGCAGTACTTC.

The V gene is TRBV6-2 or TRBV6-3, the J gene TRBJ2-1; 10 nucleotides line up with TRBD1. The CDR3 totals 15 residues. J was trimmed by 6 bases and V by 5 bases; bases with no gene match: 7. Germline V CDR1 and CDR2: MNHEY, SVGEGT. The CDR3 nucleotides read TGTGCCAGCAGTAGGATCGGACAGGGGGGCAATGAGCAGTTCTTC. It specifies CASSRIGQGGNEQFF.

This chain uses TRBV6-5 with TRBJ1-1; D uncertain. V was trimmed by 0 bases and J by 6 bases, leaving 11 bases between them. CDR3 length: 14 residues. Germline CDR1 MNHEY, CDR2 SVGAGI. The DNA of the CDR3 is TGTGCCAGCAGTTACTCGAGAGGGCTGTCTGAAGCTTTCTTT. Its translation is CASSYSRGLSEAFF.

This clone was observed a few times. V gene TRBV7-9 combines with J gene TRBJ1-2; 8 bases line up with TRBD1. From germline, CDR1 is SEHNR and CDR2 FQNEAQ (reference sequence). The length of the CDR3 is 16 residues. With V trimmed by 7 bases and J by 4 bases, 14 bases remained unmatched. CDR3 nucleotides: TGTGCCAGCACCGGCCAACGGGACAGGCTCCGCTATGGCTACACCTTC. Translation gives CASTGQRDRLRYGYTF.

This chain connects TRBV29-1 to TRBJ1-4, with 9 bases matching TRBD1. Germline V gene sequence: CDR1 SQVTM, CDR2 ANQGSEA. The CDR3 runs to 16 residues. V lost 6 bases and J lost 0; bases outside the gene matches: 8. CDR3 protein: CSVAGTGTATNEKLFF. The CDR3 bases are TGCAGCGTAGCCGGGACAGGGACGGCAACTAATGAAAAACTGTTTTTT.

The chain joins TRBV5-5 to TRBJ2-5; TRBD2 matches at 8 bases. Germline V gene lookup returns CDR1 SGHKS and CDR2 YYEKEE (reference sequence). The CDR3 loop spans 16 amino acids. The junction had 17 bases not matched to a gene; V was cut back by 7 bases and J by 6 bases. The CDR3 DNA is TGTGCCAGCGGGGTTAGCGGGGCCCAAGTTATGCAGACCCAGTACTTC. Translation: CASGVSGAQVMQTQYF.

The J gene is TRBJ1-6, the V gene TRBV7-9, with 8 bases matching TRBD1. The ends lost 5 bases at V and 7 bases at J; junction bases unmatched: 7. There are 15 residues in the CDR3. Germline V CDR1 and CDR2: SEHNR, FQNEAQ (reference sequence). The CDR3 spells CASSPRDRPNSPLHF. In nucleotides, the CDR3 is TGTGCCAGCAGCCCACGGGACAGGCCCAATTCACCCCTCCACTTT.

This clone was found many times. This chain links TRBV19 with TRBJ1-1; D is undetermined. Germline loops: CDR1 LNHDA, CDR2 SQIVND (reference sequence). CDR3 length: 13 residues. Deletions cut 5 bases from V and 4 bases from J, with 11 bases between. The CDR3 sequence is CASSEDGITEAFF. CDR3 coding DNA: TGTGCCAGTAGTGAGGACGGGATCACTGAAGCTTTCTTT.

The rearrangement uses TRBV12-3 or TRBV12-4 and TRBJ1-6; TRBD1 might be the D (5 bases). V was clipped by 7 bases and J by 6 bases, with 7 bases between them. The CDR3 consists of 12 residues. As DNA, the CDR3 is TGTGCCAGCACCGGGGGTAATTCACCCCTCCACTTT. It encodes CASTGGNSPLHF.

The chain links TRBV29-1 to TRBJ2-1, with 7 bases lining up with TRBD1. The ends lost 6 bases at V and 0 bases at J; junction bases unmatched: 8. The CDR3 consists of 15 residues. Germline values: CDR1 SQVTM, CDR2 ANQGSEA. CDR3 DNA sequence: TGCAGCGTGGATAAGGGACAGAGCTCCTACAATGAGCAGTTCTTC. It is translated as CSVDKGQSSYNEQFF.

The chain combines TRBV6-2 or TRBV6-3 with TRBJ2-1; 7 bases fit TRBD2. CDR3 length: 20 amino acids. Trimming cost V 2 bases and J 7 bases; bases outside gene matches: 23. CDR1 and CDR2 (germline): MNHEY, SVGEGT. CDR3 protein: CASSYGGKIWRGKSSNEQFF. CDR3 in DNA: TGTGCCAGCAGTTACGGGGGTAAGATCTGGCGGGGGAAATCAAGTAATGAGCAGTTCTTC.

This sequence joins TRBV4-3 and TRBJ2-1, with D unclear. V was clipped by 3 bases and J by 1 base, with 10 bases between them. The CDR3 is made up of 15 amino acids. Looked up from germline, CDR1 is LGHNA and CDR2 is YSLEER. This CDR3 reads CASSHDTSSYNEQFF. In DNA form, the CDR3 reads TGCGCCAGCAGCCACGACACGTCGTCCTACAATGAGCAGTTCTTC.